This T cell receptor beta chain was sequenced during a study of blood T cell repertoires in COVID-19. Study-level information: Sites across the United States, Italy and Spain contributed samples from acute and convalescent COVID-19. The analysed material was cDNA or gDNA that came from T cells, B-cell-depleted T cells, or PBMCs.

Trimming at V came to 8 bases and at J to 8 bases, leaving 11 bases not matched to a gene. There are 14 residues in the CDR3. Per germline, CDR1 SNHLY and CDR2 FYNNEI. In the authors' methods: Reference gene primers were amplified, and this amplification served to estimate nucleated cell counts. This table comes from immunoSEQ multiplex PCR, and its TCRdb copy is limited to in-frame clones, with some not included. The V and J calls and clone size were taken over from that table, and D and trimming were inferred from the DNA. Altogether 90,000 to 120,000 clones are present, approximately 88% being singletons, with the ten largest covering more than 4.5%.

The sequence came from a man aged 35 to 55 with active or convalescent COVID-19. What was sequenced was peripheral blood. The genes are TRBV2 and TRBJ1-2, with 10 bases identical to TRBD1. CDR3 amino acids: CASGRQGAMEGYTF. CDR3 in DNA: TGTGCCAGCGGGAGACAGGGGGCAATGGAGGGCTACACCTTC.